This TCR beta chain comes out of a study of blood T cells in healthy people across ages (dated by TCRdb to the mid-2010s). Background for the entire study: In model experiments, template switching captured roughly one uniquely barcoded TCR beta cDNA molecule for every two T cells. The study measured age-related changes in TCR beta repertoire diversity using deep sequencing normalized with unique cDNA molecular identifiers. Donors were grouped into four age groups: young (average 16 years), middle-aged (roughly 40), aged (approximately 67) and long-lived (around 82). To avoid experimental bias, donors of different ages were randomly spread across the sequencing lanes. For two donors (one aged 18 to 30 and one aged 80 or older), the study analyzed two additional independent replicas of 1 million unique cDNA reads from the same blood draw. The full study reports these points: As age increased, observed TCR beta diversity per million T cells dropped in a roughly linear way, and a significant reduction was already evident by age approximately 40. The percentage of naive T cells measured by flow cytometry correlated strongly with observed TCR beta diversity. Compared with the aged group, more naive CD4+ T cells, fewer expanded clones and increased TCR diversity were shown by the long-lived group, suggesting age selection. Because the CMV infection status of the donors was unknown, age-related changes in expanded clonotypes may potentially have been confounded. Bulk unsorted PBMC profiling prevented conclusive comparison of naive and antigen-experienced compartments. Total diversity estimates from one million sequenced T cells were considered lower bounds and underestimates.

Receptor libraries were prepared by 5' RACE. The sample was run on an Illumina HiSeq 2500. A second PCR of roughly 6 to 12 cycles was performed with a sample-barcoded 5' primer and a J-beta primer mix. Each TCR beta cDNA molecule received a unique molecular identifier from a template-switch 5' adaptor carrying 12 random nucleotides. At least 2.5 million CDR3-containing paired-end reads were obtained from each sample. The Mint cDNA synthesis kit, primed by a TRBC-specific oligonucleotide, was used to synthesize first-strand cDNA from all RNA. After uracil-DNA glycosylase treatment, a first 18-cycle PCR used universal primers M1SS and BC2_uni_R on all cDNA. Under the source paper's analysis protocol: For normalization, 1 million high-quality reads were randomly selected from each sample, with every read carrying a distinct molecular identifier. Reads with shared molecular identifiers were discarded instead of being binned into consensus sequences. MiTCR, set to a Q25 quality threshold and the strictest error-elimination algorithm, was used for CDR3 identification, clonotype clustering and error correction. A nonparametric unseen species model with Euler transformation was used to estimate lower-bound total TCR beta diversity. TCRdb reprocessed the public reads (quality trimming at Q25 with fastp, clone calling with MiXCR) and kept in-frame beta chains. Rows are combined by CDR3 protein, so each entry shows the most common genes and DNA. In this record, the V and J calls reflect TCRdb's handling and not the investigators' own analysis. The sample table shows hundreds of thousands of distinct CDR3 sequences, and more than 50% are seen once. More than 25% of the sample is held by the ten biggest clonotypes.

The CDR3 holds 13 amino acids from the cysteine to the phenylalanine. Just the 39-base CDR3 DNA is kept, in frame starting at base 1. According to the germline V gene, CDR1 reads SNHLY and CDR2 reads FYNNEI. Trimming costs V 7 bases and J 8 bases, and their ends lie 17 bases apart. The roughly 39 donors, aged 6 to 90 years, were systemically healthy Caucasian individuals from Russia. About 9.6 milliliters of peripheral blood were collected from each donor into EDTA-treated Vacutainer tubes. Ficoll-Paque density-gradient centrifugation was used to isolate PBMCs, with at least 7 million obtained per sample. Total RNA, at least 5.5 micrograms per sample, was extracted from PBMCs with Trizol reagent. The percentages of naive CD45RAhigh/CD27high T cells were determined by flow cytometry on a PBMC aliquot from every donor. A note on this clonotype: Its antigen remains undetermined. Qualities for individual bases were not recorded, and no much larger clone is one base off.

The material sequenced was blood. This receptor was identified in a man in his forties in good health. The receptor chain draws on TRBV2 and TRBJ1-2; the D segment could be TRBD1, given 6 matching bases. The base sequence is TGTGCCAGCACTCTTCGGGGGGCGGAAGGCTACACCTTC. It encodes CASTLRGAEGYTF.